These 3 T cell receptor beta chains originate from one sample sequenced in a study of response to subunit inactivated influenza vaccine. TCRdb recomputed calls from the RT-PCR reads with MiXCR, one row per CDR3 protein. The repertoire holds 170,000 or so distinct CDR3 sequences, with around 11% as singletons. The material sequenced was CD8+ T cells sorted from PBMCs, taken about 24 months after vaccination. The receptor set was obtained from a man between 50 and 75 years old who received an inactivated influenza vaccine.

This clonotype came up many times. DNA for the CDR3: TGTGCCAGCAGTTACGGTGGTGGTTGGGCGGGGGGCCGGGAGACCCAGTACTTC. Translation: CASSYGGGWAGGRETQYF. The rearrangement uses TRBV6-5 and TRBJ2-5; TRBD2 aligns across 8 bases. Trimming cost V 2 bases and J 5 bases; bases outside gene matches: 16. The germline V gene has CDR1 MNHEY and CDR2 SVGAGI. This CDR3 comprises 18 residues.

The rearrangement links TRBV30 to TRBJ2-7; D unclear. The V and J ends lost 2 bases and 3 bases respectively, with 8 bases between them. The length of the CDR3 is 12 residues. CDR1 is GTSNPN, CDR2 SVGIG, per germline (reference sequence). CDR3 in amino acids: CAWSLTLYEQYF. The CDR3 DNA reads as TGTGCCTGGAGTTTGACTCTCTACGAGCAGTACTTC.

This clonotype has at least ten counts. The gene calls are TRBV4-2 and TRBJ2-1; D not certain. The V gene's germline CDR1 is LGHNA and CDR2 YNFKEQ. V was trimmed by 4 bases and J by 7 bases, leaving 11 bases between them. The CDR3 is made up of 13 amino acids. The CDR3 nucleotides read TGTGCCAGCAGCCCGGCCCTATGGAATGAGCAGTTCTTC. Protein product: CASSPALWNEQFF.